This T cell receptor (beta chain) was recorded in a study of control samples from healthy donors and cancer patients. Sequenced by immunoSEQ multiplex PCR; TCRdb stores in-frame clones only, minus some. The sample includes 40,000 to 50,000 clones, around four fifths of them seen just once. The length of the CDR3 is 13 residues. The V end was cut by 6 bases, the J end by 5 bases, with 10 bases between. Germline-derived CDR1 and CDR2 are SNHLY and FYNNEI. The sequenced sample was blood. The TCR comes from a man in his sixties in good health. The chain is built from TRBV2 and TRBJ1-4; D is perhaps TRBD1 (6 bases). As DNA, the CDR3 is TGTGCCAGCAGAGGGGGTATCAATGAAAAACTGTTTTTT. Amino acid sequence: CASRGGINEKLFF.